This TCR beta chain is drawn from a study of T cell responses to AZD1222 COVID-19 vaccine. Using immunoSEQ multiplex PCR, the repertoire was profiled, and TCRdb retains in-frame clones only, with some absent. The sample has some 150,000 clones, over 90% seen once. Trimming removed 4 bases from V and 0 bases from J, with 14 bases in between. The germline V gene encodes CDR1 SGHNT and CDR2 YYREEE (reference sequence). The CDR3 loop spans 15 amino acids. Material: peripheral blood, obtained on day 0 of AZD1222 vaccination. This clonotype was obtained from an adult in good health. The V call is TRBV5-4, the J call TRBJ2-7; D is uncertain. DNA of the CDR3: TGTGCCAGCAGCCCAACCCGCCAGATCTCCTACGAGCAGTACTTC. Translation gives CASSPTRQISYEQYF. The variable domain in full, with the rest retrieved from reference TRBV5-4 and TRBJ2-7, is ETGVTQSPTHLIKTRGQQVTLRCSSQSGHNTVSWYQQALGQGPQFIFQYYREEENGRGNFPPRFSGLQFPNYSSELNVNALELDDSALYLCASSPTRQISYEQYFGPGTRLTVT.